The clone carrying this T cell receptor beta chain was counted ten times or more. The antigen is not known. These data are taken from a study of T cells in Graves' hyperthyroidism and ophthalmopathy. The study's findings and limits: The blood repertoire included most of the expanded thyroid clonotypes above 0.001. Through a model of 13 V-J features, ophthalmopathy was separated from stable hyperthyroidism.

This CDR3 is 16 amino acids long. CDR1 and CDR2 from the germline V gene are SNHLY and FYNNEI. V was clipped by 6 bases and J by 6 bases, with 18 bases between them. Amplification of TCR beta CDR3 regions used RNA as the template. In the first-round RT-PCR of the TCR CDR3, the HTBI primer set was used. TCRdb re-called the multiplex PCR reads through MiXCR, storing one row per CDR3 protein. The data show 250,000 to 400,000 distinct CDR3 sequences, with about 13% seen just once and 30% to 40% held by the top ten. Active moderate-to-severe ophthalmopathy, Clinical Activity Score at least 3, NOSPECS at least 4, under 3 months' duration.

This chain uses TRBV2 with TRBJ1-6; D remains unclear. This sequence originates from a woman aged 40-49 years with Graves' ophthalmopathy. Sequenced input: blood. The CDR3 here is CASSARASSINSPLHF. CDR3 bases: TGTGCCAGCAGCGCGCGCGCCTCTTCAATTAATTCACCCCTCCACTTT.